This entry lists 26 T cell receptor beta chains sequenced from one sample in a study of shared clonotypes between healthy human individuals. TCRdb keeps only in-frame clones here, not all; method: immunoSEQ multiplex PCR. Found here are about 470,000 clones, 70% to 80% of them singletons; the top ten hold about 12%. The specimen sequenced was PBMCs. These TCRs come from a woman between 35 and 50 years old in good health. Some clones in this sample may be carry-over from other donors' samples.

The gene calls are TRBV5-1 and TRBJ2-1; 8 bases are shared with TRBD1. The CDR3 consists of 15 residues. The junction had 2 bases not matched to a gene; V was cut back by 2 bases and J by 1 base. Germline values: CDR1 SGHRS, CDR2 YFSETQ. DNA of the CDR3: TGCGCCAGCAGCTTTGGACAGGGTTCCTACAATGAGCAGTTCTTC. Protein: CASSFGQGSYNEQFF.

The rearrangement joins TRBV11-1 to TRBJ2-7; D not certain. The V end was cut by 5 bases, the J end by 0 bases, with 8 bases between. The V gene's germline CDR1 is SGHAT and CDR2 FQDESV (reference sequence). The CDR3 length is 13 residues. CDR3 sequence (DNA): TGTGCCAGCAGCACTGTCCCCTCCTACGAGCAGTACTTC. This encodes CASSTVPSYEQYF.

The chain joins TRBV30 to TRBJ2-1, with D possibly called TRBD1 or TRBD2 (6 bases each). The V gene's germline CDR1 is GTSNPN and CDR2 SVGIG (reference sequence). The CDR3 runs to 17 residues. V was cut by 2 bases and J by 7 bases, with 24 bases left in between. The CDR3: CAWSILGFGGRGNEQFF. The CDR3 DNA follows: TGTGCCTGGAGTATTTTAGGGTTTGGGGGGCGTGGGAATGAGCAGTTCTTC.

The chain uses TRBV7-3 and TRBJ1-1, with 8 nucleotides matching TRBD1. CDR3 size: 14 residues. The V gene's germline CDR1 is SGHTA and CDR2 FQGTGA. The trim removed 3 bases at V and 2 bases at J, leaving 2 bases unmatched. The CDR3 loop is CASSLGQANTEAFF. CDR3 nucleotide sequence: TGTGCCAGCAGCTTGGGACAGGCTAACACTGAAGCTTTCTTT.

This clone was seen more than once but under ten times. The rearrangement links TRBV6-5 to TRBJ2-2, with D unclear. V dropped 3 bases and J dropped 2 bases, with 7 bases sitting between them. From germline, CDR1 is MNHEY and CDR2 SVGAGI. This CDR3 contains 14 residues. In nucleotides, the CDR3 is TGTGCCAGCAGTTATTACATAAACACCGGGGAGCTGTTTTTT. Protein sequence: CASSYYINTGELFF.

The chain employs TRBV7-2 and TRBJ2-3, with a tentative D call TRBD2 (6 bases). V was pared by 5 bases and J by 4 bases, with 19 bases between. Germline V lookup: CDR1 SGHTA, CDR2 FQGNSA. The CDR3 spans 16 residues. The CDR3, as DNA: TGTGCCAGCAGCCCCATAACCGGGACTCGACCAGATACGCAGTATTTT. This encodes CASSPITGTRPDTQYF.

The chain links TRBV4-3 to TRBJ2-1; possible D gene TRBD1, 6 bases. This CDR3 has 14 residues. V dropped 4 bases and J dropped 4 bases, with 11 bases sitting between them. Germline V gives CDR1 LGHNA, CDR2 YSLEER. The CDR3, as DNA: TGCGCCAGCAGCCTGGGACAAAGGTACAATGAGCAGTTCTTC. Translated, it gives CASSLGQRYNEQFF.

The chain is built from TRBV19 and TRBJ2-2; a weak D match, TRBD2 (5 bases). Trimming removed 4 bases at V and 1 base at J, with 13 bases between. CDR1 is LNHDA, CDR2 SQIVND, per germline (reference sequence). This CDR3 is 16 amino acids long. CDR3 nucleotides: TGTGCCAGTAGTAACTGGAGAGGAGGGAACACCGGGGAGCTGTTTTTT. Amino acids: CASSNWRGGNTGELFF.

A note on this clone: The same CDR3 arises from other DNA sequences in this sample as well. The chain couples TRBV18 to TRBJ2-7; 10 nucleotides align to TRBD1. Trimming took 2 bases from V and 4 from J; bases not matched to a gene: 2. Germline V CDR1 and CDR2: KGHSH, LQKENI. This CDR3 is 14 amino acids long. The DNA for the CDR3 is TGTGCCAGCTCACCAGGGACAGGGGATTACGAGCAGTACTTC. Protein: CASSPGTGDYEQYF.

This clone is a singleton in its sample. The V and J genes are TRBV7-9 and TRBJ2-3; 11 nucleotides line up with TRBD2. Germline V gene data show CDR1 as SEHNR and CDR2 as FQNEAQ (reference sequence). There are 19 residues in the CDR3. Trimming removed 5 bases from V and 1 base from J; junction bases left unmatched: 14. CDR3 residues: CASSPRGASGRLRTDTQYF. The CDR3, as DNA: TGTGCCAGCAGCCCGAGGGGGGCTAGCGGGAGGTTGCGCACAGATACGCAGTATTTT.

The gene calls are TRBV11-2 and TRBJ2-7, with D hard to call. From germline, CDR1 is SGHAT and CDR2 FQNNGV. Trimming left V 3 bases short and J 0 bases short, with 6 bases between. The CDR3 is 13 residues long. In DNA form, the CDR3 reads TGTGCCAGCAGCTTGGAGACCTCCTACGAGCAGTACTTC. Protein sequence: CASSLETSYEQYF.

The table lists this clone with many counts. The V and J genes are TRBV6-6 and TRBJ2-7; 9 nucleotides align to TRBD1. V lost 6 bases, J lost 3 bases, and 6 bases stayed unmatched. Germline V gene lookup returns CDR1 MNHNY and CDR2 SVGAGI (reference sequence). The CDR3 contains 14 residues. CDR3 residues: CASRPGTGFYEQYF. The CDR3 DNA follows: TGTGCCAGCAGGCCCGGGACAGGGTTCTACGAGCAGTACTTC.

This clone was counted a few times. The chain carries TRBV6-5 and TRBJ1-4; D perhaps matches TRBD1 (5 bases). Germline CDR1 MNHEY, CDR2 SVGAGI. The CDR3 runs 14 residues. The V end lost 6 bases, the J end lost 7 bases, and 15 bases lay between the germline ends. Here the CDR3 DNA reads TGTGCCAGCAGATACGGAGGGACCGGTGAAAAACTGTTTTTT. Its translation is CASRYGGTGEKLFF.

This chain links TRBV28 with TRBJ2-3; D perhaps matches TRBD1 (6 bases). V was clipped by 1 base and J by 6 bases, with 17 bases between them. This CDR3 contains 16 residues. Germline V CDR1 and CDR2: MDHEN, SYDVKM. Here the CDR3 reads CASSLSTVGGRDTQYF. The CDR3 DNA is TGTGCCAGCAGTTTATCAACGGTTGGGGGCCGTGATACGCAGTATTTT.

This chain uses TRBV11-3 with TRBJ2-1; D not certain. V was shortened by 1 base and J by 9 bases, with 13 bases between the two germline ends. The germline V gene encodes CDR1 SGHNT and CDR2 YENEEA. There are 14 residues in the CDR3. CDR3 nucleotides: TGTGCCAGCAGCTTAGCGTCCTGGTCGGGTGAGCAGTTCTTC. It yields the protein CASSLASWSGEQFF.

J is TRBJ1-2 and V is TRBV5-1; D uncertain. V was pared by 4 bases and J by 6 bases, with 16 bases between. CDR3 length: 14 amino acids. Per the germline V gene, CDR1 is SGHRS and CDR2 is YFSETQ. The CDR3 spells CASSLQDVRDGYTF. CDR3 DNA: TGCGCCAGCAGCCTGCAGGACGTAAGAGATGGCTACACCTTC.

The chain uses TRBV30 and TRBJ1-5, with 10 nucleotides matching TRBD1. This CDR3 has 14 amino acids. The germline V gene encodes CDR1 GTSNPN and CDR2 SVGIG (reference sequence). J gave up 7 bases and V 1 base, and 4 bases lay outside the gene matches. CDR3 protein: CAWSGDRGGQPQHF. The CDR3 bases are TGTGCCTGGAGTGGGGACAGGGGTGGGCAGCCCCAGCATTTT.

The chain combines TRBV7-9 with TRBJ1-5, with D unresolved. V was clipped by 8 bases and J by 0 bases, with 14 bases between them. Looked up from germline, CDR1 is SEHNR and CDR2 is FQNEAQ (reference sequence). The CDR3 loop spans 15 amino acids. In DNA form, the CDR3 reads TGTGCCAGCGGCCCGGGTGGGCATAGCAATCAGCCCCAGCATTTT. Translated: CASGPGGHSNQPQHF.

The CDR3 sequence: CASSLPDTAGTDTQYF. As DNA, the CDR3 is TGCGCCAGCAGCTTGCCAGACACCGCGGGCACAGATACGCAGTATTTT. The chain joins TRBV5-1 to TRBJ2-3; no firm D call. This CDR3 has 16 residues. Trimming cost V 1 base and J 1 base, with 13 bases left between them. Germline V gene data show CDR1 as SGHRS and CDR2 as YFSETQ. Full variable domain (remainder filled in from reference TRBV5-1 and TRBJ2-3): KAGVTQTPRYLIKTRGQQVTLSCSPISGHRSVSWYQQTPGQGLQFLFEYFSETQRNKGNFPGRFSGRQFSNSRSEMNVSTLELGDSALYLCASSLPDTAGTDTQYFGPGTRLTVL.

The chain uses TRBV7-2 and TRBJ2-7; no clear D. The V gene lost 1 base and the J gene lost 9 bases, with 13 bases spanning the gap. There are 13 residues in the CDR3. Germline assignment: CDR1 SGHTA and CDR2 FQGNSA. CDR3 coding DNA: TGTGCCAGCAGCTTAGATCCCACTGGTGGGCAGTACTTC. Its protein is CASSLDPTGGQYF.

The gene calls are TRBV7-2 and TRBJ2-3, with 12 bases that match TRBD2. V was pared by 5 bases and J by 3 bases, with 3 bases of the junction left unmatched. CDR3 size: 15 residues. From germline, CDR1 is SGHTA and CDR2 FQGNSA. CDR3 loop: CASSKTSGRTDTQYF. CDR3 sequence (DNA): TGTGCCAGCAGCAAGACTAGCGGGAGAACAGATACGCAGTATTTT.

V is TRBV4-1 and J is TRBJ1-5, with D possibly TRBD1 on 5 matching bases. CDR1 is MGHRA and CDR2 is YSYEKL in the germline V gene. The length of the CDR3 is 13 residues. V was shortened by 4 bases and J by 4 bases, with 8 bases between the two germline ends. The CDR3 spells CASSRDGNQPQHF. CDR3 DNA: TGCGCCAGCAGCCGGGACGGGAATCAGCCCCAGCATTTT.

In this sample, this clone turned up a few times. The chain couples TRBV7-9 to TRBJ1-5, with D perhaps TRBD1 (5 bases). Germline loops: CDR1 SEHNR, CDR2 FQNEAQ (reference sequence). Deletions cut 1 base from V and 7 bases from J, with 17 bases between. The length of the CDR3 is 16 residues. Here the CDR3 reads CASSLVLGGNNQPQHF. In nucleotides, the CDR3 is TGTGCCAGCAGCTTAGTCTTGGGGGGGAATAACCAGCCCCAGCATTTT.

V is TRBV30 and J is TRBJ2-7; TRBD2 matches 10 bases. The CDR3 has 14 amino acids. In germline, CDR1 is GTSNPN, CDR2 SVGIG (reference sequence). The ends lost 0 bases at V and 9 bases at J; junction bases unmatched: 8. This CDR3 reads CAWSVEREGLGQYF. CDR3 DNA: TGTGCCTGGAGTGTAGAGCGGGAGGGCCTTGGGCAGTACTTC. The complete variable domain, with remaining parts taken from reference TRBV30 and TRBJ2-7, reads SQTIHQWPATLVQPVGSPLSLECTVEGTSNPNLYWYRQAAGRGLQLLFYSVGIGQISSEVPQNLSASRPQDRQFILSSKKLLLSDSGFYLCAWSVEREGLGQYFGPGTRLTVT.

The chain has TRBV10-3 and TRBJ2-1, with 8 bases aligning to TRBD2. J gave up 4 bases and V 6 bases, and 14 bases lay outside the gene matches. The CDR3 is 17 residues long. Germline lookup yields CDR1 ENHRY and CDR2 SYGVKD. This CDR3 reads CAISNDGGLGSYNEQFF. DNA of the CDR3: TGTGCCATCAGCAACGACGGGGGACTAGGATCGTACAATGAGCAGTTCTTC.

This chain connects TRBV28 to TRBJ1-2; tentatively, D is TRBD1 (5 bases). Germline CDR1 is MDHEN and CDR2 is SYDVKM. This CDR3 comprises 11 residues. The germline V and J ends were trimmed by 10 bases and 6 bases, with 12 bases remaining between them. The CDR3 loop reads CATLGPNGYTF. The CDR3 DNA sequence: TGTGCCACCCTGGGGCCCAATGGCTACACCTTC.